The clone carrying this TCR beta chain was counted only a few times. Antigen specificity is unknown. This record belongs to a study of identical twins. Study findings and constraints: Fewer insertions marked abundant cord blood beta clonotypes; young adult naive trended weakly, memory not at all.

Germline V gene data show CDR1 as MDHEN and CDR2 as SYDVKM. The V and J ends lost 7 bases and 1 base, in that order; junction bases with no gene match: 5. There are 14 residues in the CDR3. TCRdb analysed the 5' RACE reads with MiXCR anew, one entry per CDR3 protein. The data contain about 900,000 distinct CDR3 sequences, approximately 13% of them singletons. This same sample was also part of a study on yellow fever vaccine responses in identical twins.

What was sequenced was PBMCs. V gene TRBV28 combines with J gene TRBJ1-1; 8 positions agree with TRBD1. This sequence was found in a woman in her late teens or twenties in good health. For the CDR3, the DNA is TGTGCCAGCAAGACGGGACAGGCGAACACTGAAGCTTTCTTT. Amino acid sequence: CASKTGQANTEAFF.